This entry lists 7 T cell receptor beta chains sequenced from one sample in a study of CD8 T cells in Susac syndrome (dated by TCRdb to between 2018 and 2021). Libraries were made using the immunoSEQ multiplex PCR assay. RNA was extracted using the RNeasy kit, and roughly 0.5 to 1 microgram was reverse transcribed with random hexamers. TCRdb cleaned the public reads at Q25 with fastp, built clones with MiXCR and kept in-frame beta chains. A single entry per CDR3 protein holds the most common genes and DNA from its merged rows. The sample table contains 100,000 to 150,000 distinct CDR3 sequences; only one count was recorded for about 94% of them. Around 0.2% of the sample belongs to the ten largest clones. Sequenced: CD8+ T cells from PBMCs. These receptors all come from a human donor with Susac syndrome.

The chain combines TRBV4-1 with TRBJ1-1; D is ambiguous. Looked up from germline, CDR1 is MGHRA and CDR2 is YSYEKL. This CDR3 spans 13 amino acids. Trimming pared 4 bases from V and 2 bases from J, leaving 8 bases between. DNA of the CDR3: TGCGCCAGCAGCCCATTACCTAACACTGAAGCTTTCTTT. Residues: CASSPLPNTEAFF.

The chain joins TRBV7-9 to TRBJ2-7; D unclear. This CDR3 is built from 14 residues. V was trimmed by 4 bases and J by 2 bases, leaving 12 bases between them. In germline, CDR1 is SEHNR, CDR2 FQNEAQ (reference sequence). CDR3 nucleotide sequence: TGTGCCAGCAGCTCGGGCCAGGCGGCCTACGAGCAGTACTTC. This codes for CASSSGQAAYEQYF.

The CDR3 sequence is CASSQDLVGRGGYTF. Here the CDR3 DNA reads TGCGCCAGCAGCCAAGATTTAGTGGGGCGCGGTGGCTACACCTTC. This chain uses TRBV4-3 with TRBJ1-2; TRBD1 might be the D (5 bases). The CDR3 consists of 15 residues. CDR1 LGHNA and CDR2 YSLEER come from the germline V gene. Trimming stripped 0 bases from V and 7 bases from J, with 15 bases between.

This chain joins TRBV28 and TRBJ2-5, with TRBD1 matching 7 bases. CDR3 length: 15 residues. J was trimmed by 5 bases and V by 6 bases; bases with no gene match: 12. Germline V gene sequence: CDR1 MDHEN, CDR2 SYDVKM. CDR3 bases: TGTGCCAGCAGCCCAGGGACAGTTAGTTTGGAGACCCAGTACTTC. Protein sequence: CASSPGTVSLETQYF.

This chain joins TRBV12-5 and TRBJ1-2; D not resolved. The germline V gene encodes CDR1 LGHNT and CDR2 FRNRAP. V lost 0 bases, J lost 6 bases, and 8 bases lay in between. This CDR3 is built from 13 residues. CDR3 bases: TGTGCTAGTGGTTTGGTACGTTGGGATGGCTACACCTTC. Translation: CASGLVRWDGYTF.

V gene TRBV9 combines with J gene TRBJ2-2; 9 bases are shared with TRBD2. V lost 4 bases, J lost 3 bases, and 13 bases stayed unmatched. Germline CDR1 reads SGDLS; CDR2 reads YYNGEE. CDR3 size: 18 residues. CDR3 bases: TGTGCCAGCAGCCCGCGGGGGGGCCTTCCCCGGGACACCGGGGAGCTGTTTTTT. The encoded protein is CASSPRGGLPRDTGELFF.

This sequence joins TRBV4-1 and TRBJ2-3; 10 positions match TRBD1. Germline trimming cut 4 bases from V and 7 bases from J; bases unmatched to any gene: 14. This CDR3 is 17 amino acids long. CDR1 is MGHRA and CDR2 is YSYEKL in the germline V gene. As DNA, the CDR3 is TGCGCCAGCAGCCGATTTCCGGGACAGGGGTTACTATATACGCAGTATTTT. It translates to CASSRFPGQGLLYTQYF.